A single sample gave rise to the 8 T cell receptor beta chains below, sequenced in a study of cytomegalovirus exposure and HLA in healthy donors. Researchers ran the PCR with 60 Vbeta and 13 Jbeta primers. Assay used: immunoSEQ multiplex PCR; TCRdb lists only in-frame clones, some missing. The table shows over 150,000 clones, with over 70% occurring only once. The sequencing sample was made of PBMCs. Receptors were obtained from a woman between 25 and 40 years old in good health and CMV-seropositive.

The CDR3 nucleotides read TGTGCCAGCAGCGAGGGGGACGGGGACACCTACGAGCAGTACTTC. It codes for CASSEGDGDTYEQYF. The chain joins TRBV11-3 to TRBJ2-7; tentatively, D is TRBD1 (6 bases). CDR1 and CDR2 from the germline V gene are SGHNT and YENEEA. Trimming took 5 bases from V and 2 from J, leaving 16 bases between them. The CDR3 extends over 15 amino acids.

V and J are TRBV7-2 and TRBJ2-5; D is perhaps TRBD2 (5 bases). Germline V lookup: CDR1 SGHTA, CDR2 FQGNSA. The CDR3 loop spans 14 amino acids. V was pared by 1 base and J by 5 bases, with 11 bases between. The CDR3 DNA follows: TGTGCCAGCAGCTTAGGGTCCCGAGGGGAGACCCAGTACTTC. It encodes CASSLGSRGETQYF.

A word on this clone: Other DNA sequences within the sample encode an identical CDR3. The chain recombines TRBV29-1 with TRBJ1-2, with D perhaps TRBD1 (6 bases). Deletions cut 0 bases from V and 0 bases from J, with 17 bases between. The CDR3 has 17 residues. Germline V gene data show CDR1 as SQVTM and CDR2 as ANQGSEA. The CDR3 loop is CSVEDLTRTAANYGYTF. The DNA for the CDR3 is TGCAGCGTTGAAGATCTTACCCGGACAGCCGCTAACTATGGCTACACCTTC.

The genes are TRBV4-1 and TRBJ1-2; 9 bases align to TRBD1. This CDR3 spans 15 amino acids. Losses at the gene ends were 3 bases for V and 8 bases for J; bases not matched to a gene: 10. Looked up from germline, CDR1 is MGHRA and CDR2 is YSYEKL. Here the CDR3 reads CASSQARDRVRGYTF. The DNA of the CDR3 is TGCGCCAGCAGCCAGGCCCGGGACAGGGTACGAGGCTACACCTTC.

The chain joins TRBV18 to TRBJ2-2; 9 nucleotides agree with TRBD2. Trimming removed 1 base from V and 0 bases from J; junction bases left unmatched: 3. This CDR3 has 17 amino acids. The germline V gene encodes CDR1 KGHSH and CDR2 LQKENI. In DNA, the CDR3 is TGTGCCAGCTCACCACTAGCGGGAGTGTCGAACACCGGGGAGCTGTTTTTT. It codes for CASSPLAGVSNTGELFF.

The chain joins TRBV28 to TRBJ2-7; TRBD1 matches 9 bases. Trimming removed 3 bases from V and 4 bases from J; junction bases left unmatched: 10. Germline values: CDR1 MDHEN, CDR2 SYDVKM. The CDR3 length is 16 residues. The CDR3 DNA reads as TGTGCCAGCAGTTTTTTCCTTGGACAGGGGATATACGAGCAGTACTTC. This codes for CASSFFLGQGIYEQYF.

This chain uses TRBV28 with TRBJ2-7; tentatively, D is TRBD1 (5 bases). CDR1 is MDHEN and CDR2 is SYDVKM in the germline V gene. The CDR3 sequence is 14 residues long. V lost 3 bases to trimming and J lost 4 bases, with 13 bases between them. The CDR3 region is CASSLWGQNYEQYF. The CDR3 DNA sequence: TGTGCCAGCAGTTTGTGGGGCCAGAATTACGAGCAGTACTTC.

The chain joins TRBV28 to TRBJ1-1; no clear D gene. With 3 bases removed from V and 1 base from J, the gap between germline ends came to 3 bases. Germline V CDR1 and CDR2: MDHEN, SYDVKM. The CDR3 runs to 12 residues. This chain's CDR3 is CASSFRNTEAFF. DNA of the CDR3: TGTGCCAGCAGTTTCCGGAACACTGAAGCTTTCTTT.